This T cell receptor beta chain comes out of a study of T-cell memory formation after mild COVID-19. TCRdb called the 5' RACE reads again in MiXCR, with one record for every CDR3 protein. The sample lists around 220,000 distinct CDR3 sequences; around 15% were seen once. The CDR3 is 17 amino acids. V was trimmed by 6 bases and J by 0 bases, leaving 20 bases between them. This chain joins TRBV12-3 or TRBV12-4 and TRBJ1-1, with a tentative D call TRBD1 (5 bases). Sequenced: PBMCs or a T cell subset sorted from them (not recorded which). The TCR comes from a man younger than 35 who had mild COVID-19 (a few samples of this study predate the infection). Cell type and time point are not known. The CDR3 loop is CASSSRSAGELNTEAFF. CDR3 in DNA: TGTGCCAGCAGCTCAAGGTCGGCGGGGGAGCTGAACACTGAAGCTTTCTTT.